This TCR beta chain was sequenced for a study of blood T cell repertoires in COVID-19. The CDR3 is made up of 19 amino acids. CDR1 is MNHEY, CDR2 SMNVEV, per germline (reference sequence). V shed 5 bases and J 0 bases; nucleotides not matched to a gene: 13. The method was immunoSEQ multiplex PCR; TCRdb's version includes in-frame clones alone and lacks a portion of them. The sample carries tens of thousands of clones, 82% recorded once. The sequenced sample consisted of peripheral blood. The source of this sequence is a human donor in a cohort sampled during active COVID-19. V is TRBV27 and J is TRBJ2-6; 7 nucleotides line up with TRBD2. The CDR3 spells CASSDKVWGGSSGANVLTF. CDR3 nucleotides: TGTGCCAGCAGTGACAAGGTCTGGGGAGGGAGCTCTGGGGCCAACGTCCTGACTTTC.